A single sample gave rise to the 17 T cell receptor beta chains below, sequenced in a study of response to subunit inactivated influenza vaccine (dated by TCRdb to the late 2010s). The sample's time point, from its label and the paper: approximately 40 days after influenza vaccine administration. Libraries were made using RT-PCR. The sequencing machine was an Illumina HiSeq 2500. TCRdb reprocessed the public reads (quality trimming at Q25 with fastp, clone calling with MiXCR) and kept in-frame beta chains. When rows share a CDR3 protein, they turn into one entry using the most common DNA and genes. This sample lists over 450,000 distinct CDR3 sequences; about an eighth were detected once. Around 13% of the sample comes from the top ten. The sample consisted of PBMCs from blood, taken about 40 days after vaccination. These receptors were collected from a middle-aged man who received an inactivated influenza vaccine. Donor details come from another sample of the same person, matched by shared clones.

The chain couples TRBV7-2 to TRBJ2-5; possibly TRBD1 for D (6 bases). CDR1 is SGHTA, CDR2 FQGNSA, per germline. The V gene lost 5 bases and the J gene lost 5 bases, with 21 bases spanning the gap. This CDR3 region has 16 residues. The CDR3 spells CASSRGTGHSGETQYF. DNA for the CDR3: TGTGCCAGCAGCAGAGGGACGGGACATAGTGGGGAGACCCAGTACTTC.

V and J are TRBV20-1 and TRBJ2-7, with D uncertain. This CDR3 has 13 residues. The V gene lost 0 bases and the J gene lost 0 bases, with 6 bases spanning the gap. Germline loops: CDR1 DFQATT, CDR2 SNEGSKA (reference sequence). The CDR3 region is CSARDPASYEQYF. For the CDR3, the DNA is TGCAGTGCTAGAGACCCCGCCTCCTACGAGCAGTACTTC.

This clonotype turned up a few times. The chain is built from TRBV7-2 and TRBJ1-2, with D possibly TRBD1 on 6 matching bases. In germline, CDR1 is SGHTA, CDR2 FQGNSA. Trimming took off 5 bases at V and 5 bases at J, with 9 bases between the two ends. The CDR3 is 12 residues long. CDR3 coding DNA: TGTGCCAGCAGCAGGGGGGGATATGGCTACACCTTC. It yields the protein CASSRGGYGYTF.

V gene TRBV4-3 combines with J gene TRBJ2-7, with 10 bases matching TRBD2. The CDR3 consists of 16 residues. Germline trimming cut 3 bases from V and 1 base from J; bases unmatched to any gene: 6. Germline lookup yields CDR1 LGHNA and CDR2 YSLEER. The CDR3 DNA is TGCGCCAGCAGCCAGGGGGCACTAGCGGGGTCCTACGAGCAGTACTTC. Translating gives CASSQGALAGSYEQYF.

V gene TRBV3-1 combines with J gene TRBJ2-2, with D possibly TRBD2 on 5 matching bases. This CDR3 is 16 amino acids long. Trimming took off 2 bases at V and 4 bases at J, with 14 bases between the two ends. Per germline, CDR1 LGHDT and CDR2 YNNKEL (reference sequence). CDR3 bases: TGTGCCAGCAGCCAACAGTGGCGGGCGTCCACCGGGGAGCTGTTTTTT. Protein product: CASSQQWRASTGELFF.

This rearrangement joins TRBV20-1 to TRBJ1-5; D is uncertain. The germline V gene has CDR1 DFQATT and CDR2 SNEGSKA (reference sequence). The CDR3 contains 14 residues. Trimming removed 5 bases from V and 7 bases from J, with 18 bases in between. The CDR3: CSARPAGLLQPQHF. CDR3 nucleotide sequence: TGCAGTGCTCGACCCGCGGGCCTGCTACAGCCCCAGCATTTT.

The V call is TRBV28, the J call TRBJ2-2, with 11 bases matching TRBD2. CDR3 length: 16 residues. V lost 3 bases to trimming and J lost 3 bases; unmatched junction nucleotides: 3. Germline CDR1 reads MDHEN; CDR2 reads SYDVKM. The CDR3: CASSLGTSGHTGELFF. Written as DNA, the CDR3 is TGTGCCAGCAGTTTGGGGACTAGCGGTCACACCGGGGAGCTGTTTTTT.

The V and J genes are TRBV29-1 and TRBJ2-7, with D possibly being TRBD1 (6 bases). Germline loops: CDR1 SQVTM, CDR2 ANQGSEA. Trimming removed 0 bases at V and 8 bases at J, with 14 bases between. This CDR3 is built from 13 residues. CDR3 in DNA: TGCAGCGTTGAAGAGGGGGCCGAGGGGCAGCAGTACTTC. Protein product: CSVEEGAEGQQYF.

In this sample, this clonotype turned up a few times. V usage is TRBV15 and J usage is TRBJ2-3; D is uncertain. The V and J ends lost 1 base and 6 bases respectively, with 11 bases between them. In germline, CDR1 is LNHNV, CDR2 YYDKDF (reference sequence). The CDR3 is made up of 14 amino acids. CDR3 bases: TGTGCCACCAGCAGAGGAATGGGTCGGGATACGCAGTATTTT. Amino acid sequence: CATSRGMGRDTQYF.

CDR3 region: CASSEGVKEPQHF. The CDR3 DNA reads as TGTGCCAGCAGTGAAGGGGTCAAGGAGCCCCAGCATTTT. The rearrangement joins TRBV6-1 to TRBJ1-5; D is ambiguous. Germline CDR1 reads MNHNS; CDR2 reads SASEGT. V was clipped by 1 base and J by 8 bases, with 9 bases between them. This CDR3 is built from 13 residues.

J is TRBJ2-3 and V is TRBV7-9; 10 bases agree with TRBD1. With 4 bases clipped from V and 7 bases from J, the junction kept 8 bases outside the gene matches. Germline V gene sequence: CDR1 SEHNR, CDR2 FQNEAQ (reference sequence). The CDR3 has 15 residues. This CDR3 is CASSWDRGSTYTQYF. The CDR3 nucleotides are TGTGCCAGCAGCTGGGACAGGGGATCCACCTATACGCAGTATTTT.

There are many counts of this clonotype. The rearrangement uses TRBV2 and TRBJ1-1; possibly TRBD1 for D (5 bases). V lost 7 bases and J 8 bases, leaving 11 bases between the germline ends. CDR3 length: 11 residues. Germline V gene lookup returns CDR1 SNHLY and CDR2 FYNNEI. CDR3: CASTQGGEAFF. CDR3 sequence (DNA): TGTGCCAGCACGCAGGGTGGGGAAGCTTTCTTT.

In DNA form, the CDR3 reads TGTGCCAGCAGCTTAGGTCGGACTAGCGAGAACTACAATGAGCAGTTCTTC. Its protein is CASSLGRTSENYNEQFF. The gene calls are TRBV7-2 and TRBJ2-1, with 9 bases lining up with TRBD2. The germline V gene has CDR1 SGHTA and CDR2 FQGNSA. Trimming took 1 base from V and 3 from J; bases not matched to a gene: 7. This CDR3 region has 17 residues. The whole variable domain, remainder taken from reference TRBV7-2 and TRBJ2-1, is GAGVSQSPSNKVTEKGKDVELRCDPISGHTALYWYRQSLGQGLEFLIYFQGNSAPDKSGLPSDRFSAERTGGSVSTLTIQRTQQEDSAVYLCASSLGRTSENYNEQFFGPGTRLTVL.

The chain couples TRBV25-1 to TRBJ2-4; D remains ambiguous. CDR3 length equals 18 residues. The germline V and J ends were trimmed by 2 bases and 0 bases, with 17 bases remaining between them. CDR1 MGHDK and CDR2 SYGVNS come from the germline V gene. The CDR3 bases are TGTGCCAGCAGTGAACGGCCCGTCGCGATAGTAGCCAAAAACATTCAGTACTTC. This translates into CASSERPVAIVAKNIQYF.

The chain links TRBV27 to TRBJ2-7; 7 bases align to TRBD2. CDR1 MNHEY and CDR2 SMNVEV come from the germline V gene (reference sequence). The J segment lost 1 base and the V segment lost 6 bases, leaving 15 bases of the junction unmatched. This CDR3 region has 17 residues. Written as DNA, the CDR3 is TGTGCCAGCAGAATGACTAGCTCGAGGATCCATTCCTACGAGCAGTACTTC. This codes for CASRMTSSRIHSYEQYF.

This clonotype was seen many times. This chain's CDR3 is CASSPYTDTQYF. CDR3 DNA: TGTGCCAGCAGCCCCTACACAGATACGCAGTATTTT. The chain links TRBV7-2 to TRBJ2-3; D call uncertain. This CDR3 has 12 residues. Germline V gene data show CDR1 as SGHTA and CDR2 as FQGNSA. Trimming cost V 5 bases and J 2 bases, with 5 bases left between them.

This clonotype was counted between two and nine times. The chain has TRBV10-2 and TRBJ2-1; TRBD2 agrees at 15 bases. The CDR3 extends over 17 amino acids. V dropped 6 bases and J dropped 4; count of bases not matched to a gene: 7. The V gene's germline CDR1 is WSHSY and CDR2 SAAADI. The CDR3 sequence is CASSPGLAGGGYNEQFF. In DNA, the CDR3 is TGCGCCAGCAGCCCGGGACTAGCGGGGGGAGGGTACAATGAGCAGTTCTTC.